This TCR beta chain was documented in a study of post-analysis software for immune sequencing data. Study in general: Disease courses included relapsing-remitting, secondary progressive and progressive-relapsing multiple sclerosis.

Germline CDR1 reads SGHDT; CDR2 reads YYEEEE. Trimming took 2 bases from V and 2 from J, leaving 5 bases between them. There are 12 residues in the CDR3. With respect to this clonotype: Its cognate antigen is unknown.

cDNA libraries for TCR beta contained unique molecular identifiers. Each CDR3 protein is one row after TCRdb ran MiXCR on the PCR reads. The sample gives approximately 360,000 distinct CDR3 sequences, about a third of which show up once; about an eighth is in the top ten. Overall study results and limits: TRBV5-6, TRBV5-1 and TRBV20-1 were among four or five TRBV segments more frequent in patients than controls. Strong co-clustering by F measure was seen for same-batch samples. Normalized Chao1 diversity was significantly lower in multiple sclerosis patients than in controls.

The clonotype originates from a girl aged 5 to 17 with multiple sclerosis. The specimen sequenced was blood. The genes are TRBV5-6 and TRBJ2-7; D not certain. CDR3 sequence reads: CASSFLTYEQYF. CDR3 nucleotides: TGTGCCAGCAGCTTCCTAACCTACGAGCAGTACTTC.